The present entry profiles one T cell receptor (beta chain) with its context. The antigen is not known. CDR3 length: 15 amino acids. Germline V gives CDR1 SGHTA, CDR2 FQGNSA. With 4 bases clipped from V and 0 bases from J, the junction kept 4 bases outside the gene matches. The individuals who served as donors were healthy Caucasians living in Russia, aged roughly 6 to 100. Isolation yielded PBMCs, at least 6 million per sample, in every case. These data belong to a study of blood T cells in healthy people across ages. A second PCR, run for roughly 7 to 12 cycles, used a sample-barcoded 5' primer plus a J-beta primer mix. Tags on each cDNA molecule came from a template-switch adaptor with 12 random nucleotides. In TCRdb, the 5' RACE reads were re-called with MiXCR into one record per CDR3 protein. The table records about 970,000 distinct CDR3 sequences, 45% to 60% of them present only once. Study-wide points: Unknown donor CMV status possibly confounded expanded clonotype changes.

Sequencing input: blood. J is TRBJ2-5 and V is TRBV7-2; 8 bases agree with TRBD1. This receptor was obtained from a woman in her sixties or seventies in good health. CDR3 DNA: TGTGCCAGCAGCTCTCGGGGACAGGACCAAGAGACCCAGTACTTC. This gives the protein CASSSRGQDQETQYF.